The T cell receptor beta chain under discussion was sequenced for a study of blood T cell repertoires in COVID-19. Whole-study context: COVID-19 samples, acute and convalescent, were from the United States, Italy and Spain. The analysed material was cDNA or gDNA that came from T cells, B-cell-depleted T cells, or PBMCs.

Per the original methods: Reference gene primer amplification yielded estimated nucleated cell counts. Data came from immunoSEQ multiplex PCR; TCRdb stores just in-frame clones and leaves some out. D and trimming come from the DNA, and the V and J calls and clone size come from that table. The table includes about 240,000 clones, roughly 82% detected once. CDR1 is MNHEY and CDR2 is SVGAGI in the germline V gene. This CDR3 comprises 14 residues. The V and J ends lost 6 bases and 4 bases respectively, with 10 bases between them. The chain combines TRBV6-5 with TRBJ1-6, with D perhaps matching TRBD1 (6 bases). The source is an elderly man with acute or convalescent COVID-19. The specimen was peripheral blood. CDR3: CASSRDIYNSPLHF. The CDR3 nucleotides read TGTGCCAGCAGCCGGGACATATATAATTCACCCCTCCACTTT.